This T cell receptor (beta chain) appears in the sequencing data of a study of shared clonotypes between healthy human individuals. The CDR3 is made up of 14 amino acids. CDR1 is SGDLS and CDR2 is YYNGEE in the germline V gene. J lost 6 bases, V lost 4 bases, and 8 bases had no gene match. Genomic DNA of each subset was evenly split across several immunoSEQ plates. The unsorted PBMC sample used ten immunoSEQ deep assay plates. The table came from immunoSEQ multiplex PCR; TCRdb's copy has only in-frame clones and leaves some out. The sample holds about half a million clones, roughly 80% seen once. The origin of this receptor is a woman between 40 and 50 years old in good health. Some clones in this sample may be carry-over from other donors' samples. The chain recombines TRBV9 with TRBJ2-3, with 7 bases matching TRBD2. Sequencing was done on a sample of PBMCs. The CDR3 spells CASSPPLARDTQYF. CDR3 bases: TGTGCCAGCAGCCCGCCACTAGCGCGGGATACGCAGTATTTT.